This T cell receptor (beta chain) was retrieved from a study of OX40 agonist ivuxolimab in advanced cancers. About the research overall: As their treatment, patients were administered ivuxolimab, an agonistic anti-OX40 (CD134) antibody. Partial responses occurred in three patients (one hepatocellular carcinoma, two cutaneous melanoma). Findings and caveats of the study: CD8+ T cells were the subset that, on average, had more expanded clones than CD4+. Clonal expansion from baseline to week 6 occurred in both CD4+ and CD8+ T cells.

Comment on this clone: The antigen remains undetermined.

CDR1 is SGHRS and CDR2 is YFSETQ in the germline V gene. Trimming pared 1 base from V and 0 bases from J, leaving 11 bases between. The CDR3 has 15 residues. The table came from immunoSEQ multiplex PCR; TCRdb's copy has only in-frame clones and leaves some out. The table lists 100,000 or so clones, 89% of them singletons. The receptor comes from an adult with an advanced solid tumor such as melanoma, head and neck, liver or kidney cancer. Material: CD4+ or CD8+ T cells sorted from blood, obtained in a trial of the OX40 agonist ivuxolimab. J is TRBJ2-7 and V is TRBV5-1; no clear D gene. The CDR3 DNA follows: TGCGCCAGCAGCTTGACCCCTACCCTCTCCTACGAGCAGTACTTC. This translates into CASSLTPTLSYEQYF.